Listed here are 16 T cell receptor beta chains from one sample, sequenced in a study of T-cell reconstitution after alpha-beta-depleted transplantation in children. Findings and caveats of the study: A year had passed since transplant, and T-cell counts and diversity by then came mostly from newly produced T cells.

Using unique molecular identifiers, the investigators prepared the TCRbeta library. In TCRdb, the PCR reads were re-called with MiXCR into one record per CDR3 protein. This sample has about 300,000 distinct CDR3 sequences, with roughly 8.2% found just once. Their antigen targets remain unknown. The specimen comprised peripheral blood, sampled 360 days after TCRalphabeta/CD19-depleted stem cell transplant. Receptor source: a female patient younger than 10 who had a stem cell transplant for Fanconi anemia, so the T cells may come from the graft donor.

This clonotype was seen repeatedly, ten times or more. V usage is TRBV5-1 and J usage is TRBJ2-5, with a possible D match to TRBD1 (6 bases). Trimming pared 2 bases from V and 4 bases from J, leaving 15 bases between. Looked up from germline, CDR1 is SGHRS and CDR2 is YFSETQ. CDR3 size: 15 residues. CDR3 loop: CASSLLGEGGETQYF. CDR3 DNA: TGCGCCAGCAGCTTATTAGGGGAAGGGGGAGAGACCCAGTACTTC.

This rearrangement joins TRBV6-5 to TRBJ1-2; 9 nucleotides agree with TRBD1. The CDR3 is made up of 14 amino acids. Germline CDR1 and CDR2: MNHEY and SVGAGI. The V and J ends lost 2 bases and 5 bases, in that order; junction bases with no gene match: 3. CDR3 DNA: TGTGCCAGCAGTTACCCCGGGACAGGGTATGGCTACACCTTC. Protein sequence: CASSYPGTGYGYTF.

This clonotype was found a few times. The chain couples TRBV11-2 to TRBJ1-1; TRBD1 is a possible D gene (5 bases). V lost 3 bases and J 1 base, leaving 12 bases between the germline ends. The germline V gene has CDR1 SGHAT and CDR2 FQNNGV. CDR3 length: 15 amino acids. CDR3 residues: CASSFREGRNTEAFF. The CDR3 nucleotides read TGTGCCAGCAGCTTCCGGGAGGGACGGAACACTGAAGCTTTCTTT.

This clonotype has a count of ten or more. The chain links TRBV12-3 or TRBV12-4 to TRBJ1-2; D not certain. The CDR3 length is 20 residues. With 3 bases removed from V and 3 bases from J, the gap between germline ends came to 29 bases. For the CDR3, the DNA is TGTGCCAGCAGTTTCATTGTGATTGGCGAGCCCTTCCTCGTCGACTATGGCTACACCTTC. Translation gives CASSFIVIGEPFLVDYGYTF.

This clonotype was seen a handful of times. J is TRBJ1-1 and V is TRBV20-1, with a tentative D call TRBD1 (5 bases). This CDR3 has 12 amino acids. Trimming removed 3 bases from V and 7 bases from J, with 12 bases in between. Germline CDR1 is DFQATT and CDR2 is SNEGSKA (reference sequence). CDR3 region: CSASRGGYEAFF. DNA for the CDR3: TGCAGTGCTAGTCGTGGGGGGTATGAAGCTTTCTTT.

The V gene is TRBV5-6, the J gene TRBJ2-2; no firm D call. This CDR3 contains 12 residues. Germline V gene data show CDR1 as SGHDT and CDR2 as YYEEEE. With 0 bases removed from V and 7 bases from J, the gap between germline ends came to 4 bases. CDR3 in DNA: TGTGCCAGCAGCTTGGGCCACGGGGAGCTGTTTTTT. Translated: CASSLGHGELFF. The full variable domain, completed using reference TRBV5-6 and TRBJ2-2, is DAGVTQSPTHLIKTRGQQVTLRCSPKSGHDTVSWYQQALGQGPQFIFQYYEEEERQRGNFPDRFSGHQFPNYSSELNVNALLLGDSALYLCASSLGHGELFFGEGSRLTVL.

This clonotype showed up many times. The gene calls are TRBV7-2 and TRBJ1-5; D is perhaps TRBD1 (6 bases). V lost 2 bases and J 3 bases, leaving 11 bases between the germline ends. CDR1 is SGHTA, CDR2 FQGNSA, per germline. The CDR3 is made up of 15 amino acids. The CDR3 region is CASSLIWGANQPQHF. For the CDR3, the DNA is TGTGCCAGCAGCTTAATTTGGGGGGCCAATCAGCCCCAGCATTTT.

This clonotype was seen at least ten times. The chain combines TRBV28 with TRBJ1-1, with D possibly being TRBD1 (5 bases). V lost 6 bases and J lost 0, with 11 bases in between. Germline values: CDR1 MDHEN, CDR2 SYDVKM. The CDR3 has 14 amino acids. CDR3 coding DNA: TGTGCCAGCAGGAAGTGGGGGGTGAACACTGAAGCTTTCTTT. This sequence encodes CASRKWGVNTEAFF.

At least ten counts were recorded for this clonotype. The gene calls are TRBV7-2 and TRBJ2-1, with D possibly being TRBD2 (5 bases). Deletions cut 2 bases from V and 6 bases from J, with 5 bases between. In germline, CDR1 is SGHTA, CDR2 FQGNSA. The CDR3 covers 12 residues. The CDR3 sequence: CASSLTSNEQFF. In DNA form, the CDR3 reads TGTGCCAGCAGCTTAACTAGCAATGAGCAGTTCTTC.

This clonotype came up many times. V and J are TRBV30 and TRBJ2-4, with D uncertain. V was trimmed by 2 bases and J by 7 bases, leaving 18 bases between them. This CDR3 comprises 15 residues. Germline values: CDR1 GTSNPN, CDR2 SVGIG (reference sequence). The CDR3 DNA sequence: TGTGCCTGGAGTTTACGAATTCGAGACGGGAACATTCAGTACTTC. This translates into CAWSLRIRDGNIQYF.

DNA for the CDR3: TGTGCCAGCAGGCGAAGGCCCCCCTCTGGAAACACCATATATTTT. Amino acid sequence: CASRRRPPSGNTIYF. V is TRBV7-2 and J is TRBJ1-3; no clear D. Germline V CDR1 and CDR2: SGHTA, FQGNSA. The CDR3 has 15 residues. Trimming shortened V by 6 bases and J by 0 bases, and 12 bases separated the two germline ends.

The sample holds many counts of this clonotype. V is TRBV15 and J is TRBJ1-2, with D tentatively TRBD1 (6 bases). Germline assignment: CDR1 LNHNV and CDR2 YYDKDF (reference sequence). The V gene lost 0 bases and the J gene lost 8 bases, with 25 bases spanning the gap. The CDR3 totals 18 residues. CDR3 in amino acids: CATSRDLKGGAGYEGYTF. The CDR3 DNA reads TGTGCCACCAGCAGAGATCTAAAGGGGGGCGCAGGGTACGAGGGCTACACCTTC. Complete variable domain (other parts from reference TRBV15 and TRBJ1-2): DAMVIQNPRYQVTQFGKPVTLSCSQTLNHNVMYWYQQKSSQAPKLLFHYYDKDFNNEADTPDNFQSRRPNTSFCFLDIRSPGLGDTAMYLCATSRDLKGGAGYEGYTFGSGTRLTVV.

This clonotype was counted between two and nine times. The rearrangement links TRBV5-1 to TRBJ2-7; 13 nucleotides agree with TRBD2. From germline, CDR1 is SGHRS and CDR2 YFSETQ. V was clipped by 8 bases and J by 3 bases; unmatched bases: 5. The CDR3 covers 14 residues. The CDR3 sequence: CASSGLAGDYEQYF. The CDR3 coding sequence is TGCGCCAGTTCCGGACTAGCGGGAGACTACGAGCAGTACTTC.

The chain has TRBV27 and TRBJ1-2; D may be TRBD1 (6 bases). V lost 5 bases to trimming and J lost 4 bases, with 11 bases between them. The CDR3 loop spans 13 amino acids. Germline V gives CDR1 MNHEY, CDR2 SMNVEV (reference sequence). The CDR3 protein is CASSTGFFYGYTF. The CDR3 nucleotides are TGTGCCAGCAGTACAGGGTTCTTCTATGGCTACACCTTC.

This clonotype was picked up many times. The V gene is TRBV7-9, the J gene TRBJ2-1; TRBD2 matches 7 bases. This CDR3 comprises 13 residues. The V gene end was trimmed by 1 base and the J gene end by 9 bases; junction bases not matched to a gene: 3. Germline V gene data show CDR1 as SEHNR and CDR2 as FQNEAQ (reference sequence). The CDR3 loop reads CASSLVGGGEQFF. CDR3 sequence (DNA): TGTGCCAGCAGCTTAGTAGGCGGGGGTGAGCAGTTCTTC.

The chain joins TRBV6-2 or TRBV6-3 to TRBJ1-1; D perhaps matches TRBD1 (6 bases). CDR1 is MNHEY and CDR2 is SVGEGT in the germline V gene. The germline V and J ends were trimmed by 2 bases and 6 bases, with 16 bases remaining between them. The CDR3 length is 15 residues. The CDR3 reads CASSYSRTGTAEAFF. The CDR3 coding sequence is TGTGCCAGCAGTTACAGTCGAACAGGGACGGCTGAAGCTTTCTTT.